This T cell receptor beta chain was sequenced in a study of OX40 agonist ivuxolimab in advanced cancers. The germline gives CDR1 LGHNT, CDR2 FRNRAP. V was cut by 1 base and J by 8 bases, with 8 bases left in between. The CDR3 is made up of 12 amino acids. Using immunoSEQ multiplex PCR, the repertoire was profiled, and TCRdb retains in-frame clones only, with some absent. The profile shows 65,000 to 75,000 clones, 70% to 90% of them singletons. This chain connects TRBV12-5 to TRBJ1-1, with D perhaps TRBD1 (5 bases). The source was CD4+ or CD8+ T cells sorted from blood, collected in a trial of the OX40 agonist ivuxolimab. This sequence was found in an adult with an advanced solid tumor such as melanoma, head and neck, liver or kidney cancer. CDR3 in amino acids: CASGLGGAEAFF. DNA for the CDR3: TGTGCTAGTGGTTTGGGAGGGGCGGAAGCTTTCTTT.